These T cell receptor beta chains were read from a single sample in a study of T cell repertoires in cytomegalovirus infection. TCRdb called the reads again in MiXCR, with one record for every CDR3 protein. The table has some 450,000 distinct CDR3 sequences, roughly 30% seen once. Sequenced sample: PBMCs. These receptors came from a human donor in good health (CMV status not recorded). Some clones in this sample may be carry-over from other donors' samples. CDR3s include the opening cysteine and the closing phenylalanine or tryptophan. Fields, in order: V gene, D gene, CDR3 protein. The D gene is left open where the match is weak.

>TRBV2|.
CASRPGRSSYNEQFF
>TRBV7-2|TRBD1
CASSLRDSRGSPLHF
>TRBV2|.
CASSERAYEQYF
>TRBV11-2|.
CASSLDPDQETQYF
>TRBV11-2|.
CASSLRDLWFF
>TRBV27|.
CASRVRRMNTEAFF
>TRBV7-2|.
CASSFGGGAYEQYF
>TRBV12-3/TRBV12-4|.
CASSSGRYYGYTF
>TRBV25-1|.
CASSGTIFESSYEQYF
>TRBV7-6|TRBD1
CASSLTPGQGDYEQYF
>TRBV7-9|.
CASGSRDGAQETQYF
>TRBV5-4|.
CASSLGAQGVYGYTF
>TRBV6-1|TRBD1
CASRGTGSVNEQFF
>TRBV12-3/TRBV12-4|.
CASSYGSTDTQYF
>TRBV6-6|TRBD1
CASRDHRGGYTEAFF